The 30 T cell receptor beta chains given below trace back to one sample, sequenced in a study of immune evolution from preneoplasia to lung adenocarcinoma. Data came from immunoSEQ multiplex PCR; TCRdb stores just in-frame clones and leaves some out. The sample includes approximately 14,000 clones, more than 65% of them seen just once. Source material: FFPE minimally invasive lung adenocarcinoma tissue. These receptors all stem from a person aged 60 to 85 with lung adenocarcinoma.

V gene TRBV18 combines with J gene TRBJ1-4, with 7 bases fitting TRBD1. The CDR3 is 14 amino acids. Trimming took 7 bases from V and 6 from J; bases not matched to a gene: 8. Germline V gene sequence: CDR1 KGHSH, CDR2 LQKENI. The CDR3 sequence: CASFRQGGDEKLFF. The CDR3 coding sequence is TGTGCCAGCTTCCGACAGGGAGGAGATGAAAAACTGTTTTTT.

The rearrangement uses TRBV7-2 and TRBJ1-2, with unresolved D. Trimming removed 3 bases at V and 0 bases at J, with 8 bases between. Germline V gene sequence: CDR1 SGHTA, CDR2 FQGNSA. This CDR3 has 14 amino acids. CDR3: CASSFEGANYGYTF. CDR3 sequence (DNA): TGTGCCAGCAGCTTCGAGGGCGCTAACTATGGCTACACCTTC.

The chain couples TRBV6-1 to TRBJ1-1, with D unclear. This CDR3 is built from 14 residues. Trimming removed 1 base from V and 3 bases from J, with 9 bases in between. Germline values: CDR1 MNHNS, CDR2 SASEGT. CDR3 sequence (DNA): TGTGCCAGCAGTGAAGTTGGGGTTGACACTGAAGCTTTCTTT. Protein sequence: CASSEVGVDTEAFF.

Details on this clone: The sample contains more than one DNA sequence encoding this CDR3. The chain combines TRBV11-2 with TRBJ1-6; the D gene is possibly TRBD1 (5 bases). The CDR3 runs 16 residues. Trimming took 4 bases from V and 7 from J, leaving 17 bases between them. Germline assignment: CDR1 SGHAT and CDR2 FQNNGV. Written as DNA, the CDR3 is TGTGCCAGCAGCTATAGCGGAGGGCAGGGAAATTCACCCCTCCACTTT. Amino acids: CASSYSGGQGNSPLHF.

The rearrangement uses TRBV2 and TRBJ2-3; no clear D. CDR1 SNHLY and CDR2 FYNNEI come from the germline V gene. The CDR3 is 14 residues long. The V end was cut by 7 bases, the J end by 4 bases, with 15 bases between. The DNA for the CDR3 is TGTGCCAGCATGTTAGCCATAATATCAGATACGCAGTATTTT. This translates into CASMLAIISDTQYF. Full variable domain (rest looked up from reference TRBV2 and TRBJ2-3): EPEVTQTPSHQVTQMGQEVILRCVPISNHLYFYWYRQILGQKVEFLVSFYNNEISEKSEIFDDQFSVERPDGSNFTLKIRSTKLEDSAMYFCASMLAIISDTQYFGPGTRLTVL.

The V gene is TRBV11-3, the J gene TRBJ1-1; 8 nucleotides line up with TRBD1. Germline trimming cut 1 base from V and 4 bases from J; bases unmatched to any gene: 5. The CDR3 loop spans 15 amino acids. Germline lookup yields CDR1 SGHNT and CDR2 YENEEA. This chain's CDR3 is CASSLGFRGLTEAFF. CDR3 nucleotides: TGTGCCAGCAGCTTAGGCTTCAGGGGGCTCACTGAAGCTTTCTTT.

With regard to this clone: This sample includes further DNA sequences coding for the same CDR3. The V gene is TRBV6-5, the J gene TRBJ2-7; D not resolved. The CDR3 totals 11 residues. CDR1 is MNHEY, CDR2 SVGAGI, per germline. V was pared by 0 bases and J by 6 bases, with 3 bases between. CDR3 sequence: CASSYSGEQYF. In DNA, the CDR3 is TGTGCCAGCAGTTACTCGGGCGAGCAGTACTTC.

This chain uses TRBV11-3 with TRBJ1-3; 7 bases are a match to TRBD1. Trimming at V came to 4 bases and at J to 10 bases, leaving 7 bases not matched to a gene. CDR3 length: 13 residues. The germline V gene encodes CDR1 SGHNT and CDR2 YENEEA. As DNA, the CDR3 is TGTGCCAGCAGCTCCCCTGTACAGGGGACCATATATTTT. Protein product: CASSSPVQGTIYF.

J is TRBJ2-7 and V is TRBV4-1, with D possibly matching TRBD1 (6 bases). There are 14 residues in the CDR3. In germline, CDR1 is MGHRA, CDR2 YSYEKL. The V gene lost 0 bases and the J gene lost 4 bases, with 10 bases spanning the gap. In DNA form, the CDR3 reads TGCGCCAGCAGCCAAGAAGGGCAGGGGTACGAGCAGTACTTC. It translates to CASSQEGQGYEQYF.

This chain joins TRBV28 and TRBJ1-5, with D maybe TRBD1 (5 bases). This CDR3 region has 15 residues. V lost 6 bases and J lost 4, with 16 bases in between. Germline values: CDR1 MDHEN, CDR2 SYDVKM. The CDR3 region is CASSPTPGPNQPQHF. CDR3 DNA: TGTGCCAGCAGCCCGACACCAGGGCCAAATCAGCCCCAGCATTTT. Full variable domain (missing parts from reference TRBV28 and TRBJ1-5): DVKVTQSSRYLVKRTGEKVFLECVQDMDHENMFWYRQDPGLGLRLIYFSYDVKMKEKGDIPEGYSVSREKKERFSLILESASTNQTSMYLCASSPTPGPNQPQHFGDGTRLSIL.

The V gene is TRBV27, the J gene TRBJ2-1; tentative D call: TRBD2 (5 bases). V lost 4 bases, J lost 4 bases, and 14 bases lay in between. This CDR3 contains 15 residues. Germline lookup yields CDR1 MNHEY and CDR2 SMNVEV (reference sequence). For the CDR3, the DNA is TGTGCCAGCAGTTCAAACCCGGGATTATACAATGAGCAGTTCTTC. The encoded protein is CASSSNPGLYNEQFF.

Here the CDR3 DNA reads TGTGCCAGCACCCCACAAGAGGGGGGCTGGGAGACCCAGTACTTC. Its translation is CASTPQEGGWETQYF. The rearrangement links TRBV9 to TRBJ2-5; possibly TRBD1 or TRBD2 for D (6 bases each). The CDR3 length is 15 residues. V was cut by 6 bases and J by 5 bases, with 20 bases left in between. Germline CDR1 and CDR2: SGDLS and YYNGEE.

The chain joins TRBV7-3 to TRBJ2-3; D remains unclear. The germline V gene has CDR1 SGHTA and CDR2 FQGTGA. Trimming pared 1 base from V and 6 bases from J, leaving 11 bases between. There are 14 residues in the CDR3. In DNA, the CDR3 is TGTGCCAGCAGCTTAATCGGCAGGTCCGATACGCAGTATTTT. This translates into CASSLIGRSDTQYF.

In DNA form, the CDR3 reads TGTGCCAGCAGCTTAGCGCACACTAGCGGGGCCTACGAGCAGTACTTC. This codes for CASSLAHTSGAYEQYF. The chain joins TRBV7-3 to TRBJ2-7; 10 nucleotides align to TRBD2. V shed 2 bases and J 2 bases; nucleotides not matched to a gene: 6. The CDR3 totals 16 residues. Germline values: CDR1 SGHTA, CDR2 FQGTGA.

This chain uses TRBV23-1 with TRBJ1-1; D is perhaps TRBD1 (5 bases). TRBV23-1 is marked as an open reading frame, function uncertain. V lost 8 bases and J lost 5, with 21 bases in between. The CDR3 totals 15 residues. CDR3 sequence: CASLSPQGGGTEAFF. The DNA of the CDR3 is TGCGCCAGCCTTTCACCGCAGGGTGGGGGGACTGAAGCTTTCTTT.

DNA for the CDR3: TGTGCCAGCAGTGAAGCGGGGGCGGCTTCTGGAAAACTGTTTTTT. It translates to CASSEAGAASGKLFF. The chain has TRBV2 and TRBJ1-4; perhaps TRBD1 as D (6 bases). V was trimmed by 0 bases and J by 10 bases, leaving 15 bases between them. This CDR3 region has 15 residues. The germline V gene encodes CDR1 SNHLY and CDR2 FYNNEI.

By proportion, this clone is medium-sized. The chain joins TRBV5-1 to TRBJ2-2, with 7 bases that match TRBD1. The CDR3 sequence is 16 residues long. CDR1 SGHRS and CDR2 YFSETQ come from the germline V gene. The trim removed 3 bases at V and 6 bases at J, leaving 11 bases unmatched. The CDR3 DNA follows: TGCGCCAGCAGCTCTGAACCGGGACAGACAGCCGGGGAGCTGTTTTTT. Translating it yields CASSSEPGQTAGELFF. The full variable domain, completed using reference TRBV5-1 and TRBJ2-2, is KAGVTQTPRYLIKTRGQQVTLSCSPISGHRSVSWYQQTPGQGLQFLFEYFSETQRNKGNFPGRFSGRQFSNSRSEMNVSTLELGDSALYLCASSSEPGQTAGELFFGEGSRLTVL.

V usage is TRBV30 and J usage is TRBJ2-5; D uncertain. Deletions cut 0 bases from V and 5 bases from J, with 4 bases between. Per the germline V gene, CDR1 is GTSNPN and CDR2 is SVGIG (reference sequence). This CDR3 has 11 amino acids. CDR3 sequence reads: CAWSVVETQYF. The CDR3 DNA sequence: TGTGCCTGGAGTGTCGTGGAGACCCAGTACTTC.

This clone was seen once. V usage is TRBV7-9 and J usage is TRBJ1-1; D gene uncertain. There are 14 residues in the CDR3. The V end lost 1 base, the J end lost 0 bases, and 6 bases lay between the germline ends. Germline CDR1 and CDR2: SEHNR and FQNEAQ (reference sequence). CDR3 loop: CASSLVNMNTEAFF. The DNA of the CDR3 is TGTGCCAGCAGCTTAGTTAACATGAACACTGAAGCTTTCTTT.

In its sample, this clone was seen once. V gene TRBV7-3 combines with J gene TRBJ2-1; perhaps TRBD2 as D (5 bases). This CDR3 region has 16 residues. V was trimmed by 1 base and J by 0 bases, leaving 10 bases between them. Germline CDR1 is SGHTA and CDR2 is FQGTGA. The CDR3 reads CASSLNSASSYNEQFF. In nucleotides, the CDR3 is TGTGCCAGCAGCTTAAATAGCGCTAGCTCCTACAATGAGCAGTTCTTC.

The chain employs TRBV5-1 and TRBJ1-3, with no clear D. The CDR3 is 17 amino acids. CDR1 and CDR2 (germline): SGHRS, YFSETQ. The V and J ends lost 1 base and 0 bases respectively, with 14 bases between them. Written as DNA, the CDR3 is TGCGCCAGCAGCTTGTTAGGACGTACGATCTCTGGAAACACCATATATTTT. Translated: CASSLLGRTISGNTIYF.

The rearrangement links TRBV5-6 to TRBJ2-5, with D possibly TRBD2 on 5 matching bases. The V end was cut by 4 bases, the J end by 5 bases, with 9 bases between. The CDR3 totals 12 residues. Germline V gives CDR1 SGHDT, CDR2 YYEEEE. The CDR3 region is CASSRRWETQYF. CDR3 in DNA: TGTGCCAGCAGCCGGAGGTGGGAGACCCAGTACTTC.

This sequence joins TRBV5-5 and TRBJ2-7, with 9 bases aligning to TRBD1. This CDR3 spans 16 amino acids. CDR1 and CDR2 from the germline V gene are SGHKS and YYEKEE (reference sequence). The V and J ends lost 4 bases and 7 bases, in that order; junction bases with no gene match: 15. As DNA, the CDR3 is TGTGCCAGCAGCCCTCCCTCAGGACAGGGGTTTTGGGAGCAGTACTTC. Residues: CASSPPSGQGFWEQYF.

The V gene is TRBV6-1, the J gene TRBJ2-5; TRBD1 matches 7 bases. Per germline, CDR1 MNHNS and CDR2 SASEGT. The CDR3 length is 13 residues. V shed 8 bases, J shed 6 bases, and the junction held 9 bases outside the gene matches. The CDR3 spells CASRTGDIQTQYF. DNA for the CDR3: TGTGCCAGCCGGACAGGCGACATTCAGACCCAGTACTTC.

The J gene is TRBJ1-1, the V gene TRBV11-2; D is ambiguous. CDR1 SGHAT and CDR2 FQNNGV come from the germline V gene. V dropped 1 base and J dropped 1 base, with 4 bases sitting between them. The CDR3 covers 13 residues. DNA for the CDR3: TGTGCCAGCAGCTTAGGACAGAACACTGAAGCTTTCTTT. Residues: CASSLGQNTEAFF.

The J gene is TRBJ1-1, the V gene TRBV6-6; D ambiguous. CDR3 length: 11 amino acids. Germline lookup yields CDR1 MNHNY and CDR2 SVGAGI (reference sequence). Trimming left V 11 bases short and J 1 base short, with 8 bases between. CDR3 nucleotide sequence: TGTGCCGGCCGGGCGAACACTGAAGCTTTCTTT. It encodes CAGRANTEAFF.

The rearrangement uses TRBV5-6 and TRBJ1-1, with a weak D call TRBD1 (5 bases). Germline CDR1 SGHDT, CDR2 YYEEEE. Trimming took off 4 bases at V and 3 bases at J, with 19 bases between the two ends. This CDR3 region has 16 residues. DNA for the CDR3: TGTGCCAGCAGCCTACTCACGGGCGGGGGGGACACTGAAGCTTTCTTT. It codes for CASSLLTGGGDTEAFF.

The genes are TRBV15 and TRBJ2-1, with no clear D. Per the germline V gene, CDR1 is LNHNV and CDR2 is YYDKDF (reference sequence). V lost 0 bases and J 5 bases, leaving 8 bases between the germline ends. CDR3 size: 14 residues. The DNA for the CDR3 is TGTGCCACCAGCAGAGATGGCGGTAACAATGAGCAGTTCTTC. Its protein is CATSRDGGNNEQFF.

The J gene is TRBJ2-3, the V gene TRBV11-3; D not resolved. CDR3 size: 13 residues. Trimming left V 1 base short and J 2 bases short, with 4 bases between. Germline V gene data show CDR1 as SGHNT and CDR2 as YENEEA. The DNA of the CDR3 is TGTGCCAGCAGCTTAGTAACCACAGATACGCAGTATTTT. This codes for CASSLVTTDTQYF.

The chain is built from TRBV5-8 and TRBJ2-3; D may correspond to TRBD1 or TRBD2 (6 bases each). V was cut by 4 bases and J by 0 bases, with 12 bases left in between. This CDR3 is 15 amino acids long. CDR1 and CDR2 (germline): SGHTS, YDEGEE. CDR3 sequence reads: CASSGGPGSTDTQYF. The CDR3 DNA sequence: TGTGCCAGCAGCGGGGGGCCAGGGAGCACAGATACGCAGTATTTT. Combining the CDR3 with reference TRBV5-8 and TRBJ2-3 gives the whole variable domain EAGVTQSPTHLIKTRGQQATLRCSPISGHTSVYWYQQALGLGLQFLLWYDEGEERNRGNFPPRFSGRQFPNYSSELNVNALELEDSALYLCASSGGPGSTDTQYFGPGTRLTVL.